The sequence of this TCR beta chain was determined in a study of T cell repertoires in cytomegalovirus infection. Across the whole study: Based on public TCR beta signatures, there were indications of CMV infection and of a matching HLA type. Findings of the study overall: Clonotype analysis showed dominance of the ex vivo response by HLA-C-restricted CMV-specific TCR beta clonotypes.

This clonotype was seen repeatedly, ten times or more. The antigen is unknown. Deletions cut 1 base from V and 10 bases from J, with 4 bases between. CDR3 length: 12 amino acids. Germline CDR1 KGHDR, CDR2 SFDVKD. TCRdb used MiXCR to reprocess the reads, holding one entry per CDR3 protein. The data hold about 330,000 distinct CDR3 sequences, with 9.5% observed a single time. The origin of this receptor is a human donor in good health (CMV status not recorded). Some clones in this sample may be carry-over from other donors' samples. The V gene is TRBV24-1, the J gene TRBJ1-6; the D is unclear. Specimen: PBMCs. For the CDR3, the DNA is TGTGCCACCAGTGATTTATGGTCACCCCTCCACTTT. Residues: CATSDLWSPLHF.